The sequence of this T cell receptor (beta chain) was determined in a study of control samples from healthy donors and cancer patients. TCRdb's copy holds only in-frame clones and misses some; the assay was immunoSEQ multiplex PCR. This sample has about 250,000 clones, with roughly 82% found just once. Trimming pared 2 bases from V and 4 bases from J, leaving 11 bases between. Per the germline V gene, CDR1 is MDHEN and CDR2 is SYDVKM. The CDR3 runs to 14 residues. The sequencing sample was made of PBMCs. The chain combines TRBV28 with TRBJ1-2; D might be TRBD1 (6 bases). The TCR was taken from a woman aged 60-70 years with lung cancer. The CDR3 DNA reads TGTGCCAGCAGTTTAGATGGAGGGGGCTATGGCTACACCTTC. Its protein is CASSLDGGGYGYTF.